Presented here are 19 T cell receptor beta chains from one specimen sequenced in a study of T cells in Graves' hyperthyroidism and ophthalmopathy. Authors of the study amplified TCR beta CDR3 regions from RNA transcripts. The HTBI set primed first-round TCR CDR3 RT-PCR. Via MiXCR, TCRdb re-called the multiplex PCR reads, giving one row per CDR3 protein. The sample has roughly 98,000 distinct CDR3 sequences, about 40% seen once. Sequenced input: peripheral blood or thyroid tissue (not recorded which). All receptors derive from a woman aged 25 to 39 with Graves' hyperthyroidism.

This clonotype has at least ten counts. The V and J genes are TRBV25-1 and TRBJ1-6; tentative D call: TRBD1 (5 bases). V was pared by 9 bases and J by 6 bases, with 15 bases between. CDR1 is MGHDK, CDR2 SYGVNS, per germline. CDR3 length: 14 amino acids. Written as DNA, the CDR3 is TGTGCCAGTCTTTCCAGGGAAATTAATTCACCCCTCCACTTT. This gives the protein CASLSREINSPLHF. Drawing the rest from reference TRBV25-1 and TRBJ1-6, the complete variable domain is EADIYQTPRYLVIGTGKKITLECSQTMGHDKMYWYQQDPGMELHLIHYSYGVNSTEKGDLSSESTVSRIRTEHFPLTLESARPSHTSQYLCASLSREINSPLHFGNGTRLTVT.

The chain employs TRBV2 and TRBJ1-5; weak D call: TRBD1 (6 bases). The CDR3 is 16 amino acids. CDR1 is SNHLY and CDR2 is FYNNEI in the germline V gene. Trimming pared 4 bases from V and 1 base from J, leaving 14 bases between. For the CDR3, the DNA is TGTGCCAGCAGTGTTAGACAGGCCCAAAGCAATCAGCCCCAGCATTTT. Translating it yields CASSVRQAQSNQPQHF.

The chain is built from TRBV7-2 and TRBJ2-6; D is possibly TRBD2 (5 bases). The CDR3 extends over 15 amino acids. Germline assignment: CDR1 SGHTA and CDR2 FQGNSA. V lost 7 bases and J lost 1, with 11 bases in between. CDR3 nucleotide sequence: TGTGCCAGCATCAGACGGGGATCTGGGGCCAACGTCCTGACTTTC. It specifies CASIRRGSGANVLTF.

The CDR3, as DNA: TGTGCCAGCAGCTTGTCCGGGACCCCCTACGAGCAGTACTTC. This sequence encodes CASSLSGTPYEQYF. The rearrangement joins TRBV11-2 to TRBJ2-7, with D perhaps matching TRBD1 or TRBD2 (5 bases each). The CDR3 is 14 residues long. Germline values: CDR1 SGHAT, CDR2 FQNNGV. V was pared by 3 bases and J by 2 bases, with 11 bases between.

This clonotype was recorded many times. V and J are TRBV7-9 and TRBJ1-1, with D uncertain. The CDR3 has 15 amino acids. Germline-derived CDR1 and CDR2 are SEHNR and FQNEAQ (reference sequence). Trimming shortened V by 5 bases and J by 1 base, and 14 bases separated the two germline ends. CDR3 residues: CASSTTRAGNTEAFF. Written as DNA, the CDR3 is TGTGCCAGCAGCACCACCCGGGCGGGGAACACTGAAGCTTTCTTT.

This clonotype was recorded at least ten times. J is TRBJ1-6 and V is TRBV20-1; possibly TRBD1 for D (5 bases). Trimming pared 6 bases from V and 10 bases from J, leaving 22 bases between. Germline loops: CDR1 DFQATT, CDR2 SNEGSKA (reference sequence). This CDR3 is 15 amino acids long. The CDR3 loop reads CSARQQQVPESPLHF. As DNA, the CDR3 is TGCAGTGCGCGCCAGCAACAGGTTCCCGAATCACCCCTCCACTTT.

The chain couples TRBV15 to TRBJ2-7; TRBD1 might be the D (6 bases). The CDR3 loop spans 16 amino acids. The germline V and J ends were trimmed by 3 bases and 0 bases, with 15 bases remaining between them. Germline V lookup: CDR1 LNHNV, CDR2 YYDKDF (reference sequence). CDR3 in amino acids: CATSSRDTQSSYEQYF. CDR3 in DNA: TGTGCCACCAGCAGTCGGGACACGCAGAGCTCCTACGAGCAGTACTTC.

The sample holds many counts of this clonotype. This chain joins TRBV4-1 and TRBJ1-6; perhaps TRBD1 as D (5 bases). The germline V and J ends were trimmed by 4 bases and 7 bases, with 11 bases remaining between them. CDR1 and CDR2 from the germline V gene are MGHRA and YSYEKL. The CDR3 contains 14 residues. The CDR3 nucleotides read TGCGCCAGCAGCCGGGGACTGGTAAATTCACCCCTCCACTTT. Residues: CASSRGLVNSPLHF.

To note about this clonotype: The junction differs from germline at one of its ends, possibly a read error. Here the CDR3 reads CANSDLAVSTDTQYF. As DNA, the CDR3 is TGCGCCAACAGCGACCTAGCGGTGAGCACAGATACGCAGTATTTT. This rearrangement joins TRBV5-1 to TRBJ2-3; TRBD2 matches 7 bases. The CDR3 loop spans 15 amino acids. Germline V lookup: CDR1 SGHRS, CDR2 YFSETQ.

This sequence joins TRBV2 and TRBJ1-5; tentatively, D is TRBD1 (6 bases). Germline CDR1 and CDR2: SNHLY and FYNNEI. This CDR3 spans 19 amino acids. Trimming took off 5 bases at V and 3 bases at J, with 26 bases between the two ends. The CDR3, as DNA: TGTGCCAGCAGTTTTCCCGAATCAACAGACAGGAGTGTCAATCAGCCCCAGCATTTT. Translation gives CASSFPESTDRSVNQPQHF.

The sample holds many counts of this clonotype. J is TRBJ1-2 and V is TRBV20-1, with a weak D call TRBD1 (6 bases). This CDR3 is built from 13 residues. V was clipped by 4 bases and J by 4 bases, with 13 bases between them. The germline CDR1 and CDR2 sequences are DFQATT and SNEGSKA (reference sequence). CDR3 sequence reads: CSATDRVLYGYTF. The CDR3 DNA is TGCAGTGCTACGGACAGAGTGCTCTATGGCTACACCTTC.

As for this clonotype: Here the CDR3 omits its conserved ending phenylalanine or tryptophan, so a read error is the likely source. The J gene is TRBJ2-7, the V gene TRBV7-8; D is uncertain. This CDR3 is 13 amino acids long. The V gene lost 2 bases and the J gene lost 5 bases, with 10 bases spanning the gap. Per germline, CDR1 SGHVS and CDR2 FQNEAQ. CDR3 in amino acids: CASSLNNRHEQYA. The CDR3 coding sequence is TGTGCCAGCAGCTTAAACAATCGGCACGAGCAGTACGCC.

The chain joins TRBV7-2 to TRBJ2-7, with 9 bases matching TRBD1. The CDR3 runs 14 residues. Germline V gene lookup returns CDR1 SGHTA and CDR2 FQGNSA. Germline trimming cut 5 bases from V and 4 bases from J; bases unmatched to any gene: 6. The chain's CDR3 is CASSAGTGQYEQYF. The CDR3 region has the DNA TGTGCCAGCAGCGCCGGGACAGGGCAATACGAGCAGTACTTC.

The J gene is TRBJ1-5, the V gene TRBV15; D is possibly TRBD1 (6 bases). The germline V gene has CDR1 LNHNV and CDR2 YYDKDF (reference sequence). Trimming took off 4 bases at V and 7 bases at J, with 14 bases between the two ends. The CDR3 is 14 residues long. The CDR3, as DNA: TGTGCCACCAGCATTCAGGGGTTTGGGCAGCCCCAGCATTTT. Its protein product is CATSIQGFGQPQHF.

This chain connects TRBV11-2 to TRBJ2-5; 12 positions agree with TRBD1. V dropped 6 bases and J dropped 9; count of bases not matched to a gene: 14. The length of the CDR3 is 16 residues. The germline V gene has CDR1 SGHAT and CDR2 FQNNGV. The CDR3, as DNA: TGTGCCAGCAGAGGCGGGACAGGGGGCGTCAATCAGCCCCAGTACTTC. Translation: CASRGGTGGVNQPQYF.

This clonotype was recorded at least ten times. The rearrangement uses TRBV20-1 and TRBJ1-6; D remains unclear. The CDR3 has 13 residues. CDR1 is DFQATT, CDR2 SNEGSKA, per germline (reference sequence). V lost 6 bases and J lost 9, with 15 bases in between. Here the CDR3 DNA reads TGCAGTGCCGGCGGGCATTTGGGTTCACCCCTCCACTTT. Amino acids: CSAGGHLGSPLHF.

This clonotype has at least ten counts. A much larger clone differs from this one at a single base, so this may be a read error. V gene TRBV6-5 combines with J gene TRBJ1-1; D gene ambiguous. The germline V gene has CDR1 MNHEY and CDR2 SVGAGI. V lost 0 bases, J lost 6 bases, and 5 bases lay in between. There are 12 residues in the CDR3. The CDR3, as DNA: TGTGCCAGCAGTTACTCTAGGTCTGAAGCTTTCTTT. This encodes CASSYSRSEAFF.

By its share, this clonotype is medium-sized (0.01 to 0.1%). This chain connects TRBV7-9 to TRBJ1-4; D unclear. V gave up 5 bases and J gave up 7 bases, with 11 bases separating them. In germline, CDR1 is SEHNR, CDR2 FQNEAQ (reference sequence). The CDR3 runs 13 residues. The CDR3 here is CASSPSTGEKLFF. As DNA, the CDR3 is TGTGCCAGCAGCCCGTCCACCGGTGAAAAACTGTTTTTT.

This rearrangement joins TRBV7-3 to TRBJ1-4; 9 nucleotides line up with TRBD1. The CDR3 runs to 16 residues. After removal of 1 base from V and 7 bases from J, the junction contained 7 bases not matched to a gene. Germline V gene data show CDR1 as SGHTA and CDR2 as FQGTGA. The DNA of the CDR3 is TGTGCCAGCAGCTTAAATGCGGGGACAGGGATTGAAAAACTGTTTTTT. Encoded protein: CASSLNAGTGIEKLFF.